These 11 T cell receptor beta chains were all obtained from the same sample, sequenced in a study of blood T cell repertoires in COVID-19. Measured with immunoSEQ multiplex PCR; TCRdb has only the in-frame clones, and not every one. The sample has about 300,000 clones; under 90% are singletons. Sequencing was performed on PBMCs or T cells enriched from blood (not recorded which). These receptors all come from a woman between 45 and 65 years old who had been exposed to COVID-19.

CDR3 residues: CASSGSGGPTQETQYF. CDR3 sequence (DNA): TGTGCCAGCAGTGGGAGCGGGGGGCCGACACAAGAGACCCAGTACTTC. J is TRBJ2-5 and V is TRBV2; the match to TRBD2 covers 9 bases. The germline V gene has CDR1 SNHLY and CDR2 FYNNEI. The CDR3 consists of 16 residues. Trimming took 4 bases from V and 2 from J; bases not matched to a gene: 8.

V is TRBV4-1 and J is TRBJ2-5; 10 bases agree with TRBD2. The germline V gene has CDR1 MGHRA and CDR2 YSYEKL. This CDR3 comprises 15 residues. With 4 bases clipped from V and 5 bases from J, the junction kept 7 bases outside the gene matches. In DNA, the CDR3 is TGCGCCAGCAGCCGTCTAGCGGGGGTAGGGGAGACCCAGTACTTC. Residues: CASSRLAGVGETQYF.

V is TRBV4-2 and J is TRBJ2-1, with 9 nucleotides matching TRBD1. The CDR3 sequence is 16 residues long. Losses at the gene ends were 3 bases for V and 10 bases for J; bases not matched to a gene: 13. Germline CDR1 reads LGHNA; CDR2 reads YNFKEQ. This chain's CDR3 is CASSHLDRGVKGEQFF. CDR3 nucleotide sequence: TGTGCCAGCAGCCACCTCGACAGGGGGGTTAAGGGAGAGCAGTTCTTC.

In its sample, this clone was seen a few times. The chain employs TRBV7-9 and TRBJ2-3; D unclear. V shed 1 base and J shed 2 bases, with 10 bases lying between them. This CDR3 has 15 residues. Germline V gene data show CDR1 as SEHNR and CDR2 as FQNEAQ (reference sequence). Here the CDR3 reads CASSLGAGITDTQYF. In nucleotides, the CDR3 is TGTGCCAGCAGCTTAGGGGCAGGTATCACAGATACGCAGTATTTT.

The CDR3 here is CASSILAGARSYEQYF. CDR3 bases: TGTGCCAGCAGCATATTAGCGGGGGCCCGCTCCTACGAGCAGTACTTC. The J gene is TRBJ2-7, the V gene TRBV5-6, with 9 bases identical to TRBD2. This CDR3 spans 16 amino acids. Unmatched junction bases numbered 8, after V lost 4 bases and J lost 0 bases. Germline V gives CDR1 SGHDT, CDR2 YYEEEE.

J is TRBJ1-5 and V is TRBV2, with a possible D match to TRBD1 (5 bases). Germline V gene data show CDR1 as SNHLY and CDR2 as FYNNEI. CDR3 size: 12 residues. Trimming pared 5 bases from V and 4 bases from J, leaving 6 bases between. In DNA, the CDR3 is TGTGCCAGCAGTCAGGGTAATCAGCCCCAGCATTTT. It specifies CASSQGNQPQHF.

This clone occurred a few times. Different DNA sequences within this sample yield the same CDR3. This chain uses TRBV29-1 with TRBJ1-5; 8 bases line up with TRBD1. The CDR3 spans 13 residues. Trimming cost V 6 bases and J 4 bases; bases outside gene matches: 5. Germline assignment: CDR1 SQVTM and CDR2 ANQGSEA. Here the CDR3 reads CSVGTGGNQPQHF. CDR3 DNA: TGCAGCGTCGGCACAGGGGGAAATCAGCCCCAGCATTTT.

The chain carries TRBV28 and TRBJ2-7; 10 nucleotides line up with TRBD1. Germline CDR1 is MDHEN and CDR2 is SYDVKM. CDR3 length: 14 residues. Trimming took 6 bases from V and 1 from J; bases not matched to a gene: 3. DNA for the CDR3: TGTGCCAGCAGAGTGGGACAGGGGTCCTACGAGCAGTACTTC. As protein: CASRVGQGSYEQYF.

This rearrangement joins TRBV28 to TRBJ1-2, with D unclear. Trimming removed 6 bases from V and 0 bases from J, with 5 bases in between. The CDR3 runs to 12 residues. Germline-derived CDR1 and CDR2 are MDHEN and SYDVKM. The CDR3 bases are TGTGCCAGCAGGGGAGCTAACTATGGCTACACCTTC. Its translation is CASRGANYGYTF.

CDR3 residues: CATSDSEGANYGYTF. CDR3 nucleotides: TGTGCCACCAGTGATTCGGAGGGAGCTAACTATGGCTACACCTTC. The chain recombines TRBV24-1 with TRBJ1-2; D call uncertain. The CDR3 has 15 amino acids. Germline V gene lookup returns CDR1 KGHDR and CDR2 SFDVKD. Between the trimmed V and J ends, which lost 2 bases and 0 bases, there was a span of 9 bases.

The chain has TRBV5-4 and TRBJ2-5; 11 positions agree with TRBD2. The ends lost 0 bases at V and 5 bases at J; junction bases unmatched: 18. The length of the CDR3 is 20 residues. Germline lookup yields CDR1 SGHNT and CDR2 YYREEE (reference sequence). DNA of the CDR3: TGTGCCAGCAGCTTGGCCCTTGGGGCTAGCGGGGGGTTTTTAAGGGAGACCCAGTACTTC. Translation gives CASSLALGASGGFLRETQYF.